This T cell receptor (beta chain) is from a study of CD8 T cells in Susac syndrome. TEMRA cells were FACS-enriched, unlike CD8+ and CD4+ T cells, which were negatively isolated. CDR1 SGHTA and CDR2 FQGNSA come from the germline V gene. The CDR3 is made up of 14 amino acids. The V gene lost 3 bases and the J gene lost 5 bases, with 13 bases spanning the gap. RNA in amounts of roughly 0.5 to 1 ug was reverse transcribed with random hexamers. Multiplex PCR with immunoSEQ amplified the TCR beta CDR3 across 54 Vbeta and 13 Jbeta. TCRdb reanalysed the immunoSEQ multiplex PCR reads using MiXCR and keeps one entry per CDR3 protein. The sample contains roughly 130,000 distinct CDR3 sequences, 96% of which appear only once.

The receptor was derived from a human donor with Susac syndrome. The sequenced sample was CD4+ T cells from PBMCs. This sequence joins TRBV7-2 and TRBJ2-5; D may be TRBD1 or TRBD2 (5 bases each). The CDR3 bases are TGTGCCAGCAGCTTTCAGAGGGGCGGGGAGACCCAGTACTTC. Amino acid sequence: CASSFQRGGETQYF.